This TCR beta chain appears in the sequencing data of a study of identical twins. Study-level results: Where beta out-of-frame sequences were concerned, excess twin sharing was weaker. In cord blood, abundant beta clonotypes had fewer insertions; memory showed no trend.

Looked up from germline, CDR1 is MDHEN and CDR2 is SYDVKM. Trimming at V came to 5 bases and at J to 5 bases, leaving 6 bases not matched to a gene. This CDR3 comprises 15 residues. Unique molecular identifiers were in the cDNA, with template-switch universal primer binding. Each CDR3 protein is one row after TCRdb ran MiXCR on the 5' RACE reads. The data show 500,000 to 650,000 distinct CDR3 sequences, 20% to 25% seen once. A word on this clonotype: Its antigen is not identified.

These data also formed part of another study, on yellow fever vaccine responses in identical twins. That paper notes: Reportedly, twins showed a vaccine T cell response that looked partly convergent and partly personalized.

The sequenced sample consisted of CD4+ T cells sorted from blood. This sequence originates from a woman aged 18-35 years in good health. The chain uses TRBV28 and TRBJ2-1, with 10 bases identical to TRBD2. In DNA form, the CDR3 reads TGTGCCAGCAGTCCTAGCGGGAGATCAGACAATGAGCAGTTCTTC. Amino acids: CASSPSGRSDNEQFF.